These T cell receptor beta chains were read from a single sample in a study of cytomegalovirus exposure and HLA in healthy donors. Repertoires were generated with immunoSEQ multiplex PCR, while TCRdb's copy carries only in-frame clones and drops some. The sample lists 150,000 to 200,000 clones, approximately 80% seen once, with approximately 1% in the top ten. Sample: PBMCs. These receptors all come from a woman in her thirties or forties in good health and CMV-seronegative. Each CDR3 is given with its conserved first and last residue. A D gene is named only where the DNA matches it firmly.

>TRBD1|TRBV6-5
CASRDRRMNTEAFF
>TRBD1|TRBV19
CASSTGGNQPQHF
>TRBD2|TRBV2
CASRQTSGGAYEQYF
>-|TRBV25-1
CASSESVHRPAKNIQYF
>-|TRBV5-6
CASSFGEDYGYTF
>-|TRBV4-1
CASSQGTKQETQYF
>TRBD1|TRBV2
CASSGGQSNTGELFF
>-|TRBV15
CATSLSGEQFF
>-|TRBV25-1
CASSESGTTGSYEQYF
>TRBD1|TRBV9
CASSARTGETQYF
>-|TRBV7-2
CASSLTRHDPAFF
>TRBD1|TRBV5-1
CASRLAGRQGEDYGYTF
>-|TRBV14
CASSQEVSANYNEQFF
>-|TRBV19
CASKGGASTDTQYF
>TRBD2|TRBV9
CASSPGLAGRQVNEQFF
>TRBD2|TRBV18
CASSPASSGATDTQYF
>-|TRBV19
CASSGSGVLYSNQPQHF
>TRBD2|TRBV5-1
CASSPGLAEGTGELFF
>-|TRBV7-2
CASSLADLRQGTQYF
>TRBD1|TRBV6-5
CASSFGQGTYGYTF